This T cell receptor (beta chain) is drawn from a study of T cell responses to AZD1222 COVID-19 vaccine. Study-level points and caveats: It was only a handful of AZD1222 recipients who were seropositive at baseline. Within unmutated variant regions lay the reported targets of nearly half of spike-specific TCRs.

Both about-4-week and about-12-week second-dose recipients were combined. TCRdb's table, derived via immunoSEQ multiplex PCR, lists solely in-frame clones and lacks some. Of roughly 150,000 clones listed, 90% were seen once; the top ten hold roughly 6%. To note about this clone: No antigen is known for it.

V gave up 4 bases and J gave up 0 bases; unmatched junction bases: 3. CDR1 is KGHSH and CDR2 is LQKENI in the germline V gene. This CDR3 has 15 amino acids. The chain links TRBV18 to TRBJ2-3, with 8 bases matching TRBD1. The clonotype originates from an adult who received the AZD1222 COVID-19 vaccine. The sequenced sample was peripheral blood, obtained 28 days after the second AZD1222 dose. The CDR3 nucleotides are TGTGCCAGCTCACTTCAGGGGGCAAGCACAGATACGCAGTATTTT. Translation: CASSLQGASTDTQYF.